The entry below describes one TCR beta chain. This clone was recorded a few times. Its antigen is not yet known. No qualities accompany the bases; no much larger clone lies one base away. CDR1 SGHTA and CDR2 FQGNSA were looked up in the germline V gene. A distance of 7 bases separates the germline ends of V and J, which lose 4 bases and 0 bases respectively. Spanning cysteine to phenylalanine, the CDR3 consists of 14 amino acids. CDR3 DNA is the only sequence kept; it has 42 bases, read in frame from the first base. The sample belongs to a study of cytomegalovirus exposure and HLA in healthy donors (dated by TCRdb to the late 2010s). Background for the entire study: According to an earlier analysis of 550 to 700 of the donors, about 179 million T cells yielded some 120 million unique TCR beta sequences and less than 300 Gb of sequence data. The study profiled the T cell repertoires of 500 to 800 subjects by immunosequencing and related them to cytomegalovirus serostatus. A later analysis re-examined previously published TCR beta repertoires from about 670 donors and added high-resolution HLA genotyping to investigate patterns of TCR occurrence. Four to six DR-DQ haplotypes were handled as single units for association and clustering, since linkage in the cohort was strong. An early release covering roughly 640 HLA-typed donors comprised 300 to 350 gigabases of sequencing data and around 86 million unique TCR sequences. In an earlier analysis of roughly 600 of the donors, high-throughput TCR beta sequencing was used to judge whether each TCR beta V gene segment behaved as functional or pseudogenic. In a later genetic analysis, genome-wide SNP genotypes for about 60% of the 666 donors were used, and that subset was treated as a discovery cohort. The study aimed to test whether cataloging public T cell receptors could reveal signatures of past pathogen exposure. Typing coverage differed by locus: A, B, C, DRB1 and DQB1 were typed in roughly 629-630 donors, DQA1 in about 500, DPA1 in approximately 600, and DPB1 in 400 to 490. To predict cytomegalovirus infection status, the study brought together high-throughput TCR immunosequencing, statistical association of individual TCRs with disease status, and machine learning. Across about 380 genotyped donors of the cohort, an average of about 240,000 unique TCR beta nucleotide sequences per donor were sequenced, and about a sixth of those sequences were non-productive. Alongside the repertoire data, information on donor age, sex, ethnicity and CMV serostatus was compiled. Of the approximately 370 genotyped donors, over 80% were placed in the genetic ancestry cluster associated with self-reported Caucasian donors. In the later analysis, no new phenotypic data were used to find candidate immune exposures; instead, reliance was placed on TCR beta sequences and their occurrence across donors. Every repertoire in the discovery cohort had been generated on one and the same sequencing platform. Along with the approximately 700-subject first cohort, a separate validation cohort of approximately 110 different subjects was used. HLA typing covered class I and class II loci at four-digit resolution.

The study at large found these results: In a later analysis, HLA-associated TCR beta chains showed more clonal expansion and lower generation probabilities than non-associated chains that were equally common. The presence/absence analyses assumed that sequencing depth was roughly uniform across donors, and that assumption may not be true. A group of highly shared sequence variants was considered likely to be a technical artifact of the sequencing pipeline. In an earlier analysis of over 550 of the donors, most TCR beta V segments were observed in productive rearrangements about 87% or about 30% of the time, broadly matching IMGT annotations. In a later analysis, TCR association rates were found to vary across HLA loci, with the most associated TCRs seen for DRB1 alleles and the fewest for HLA-C alleles. A later genetic analysis associated a missense DCLRE1C variant with V-gene and J-gene trimming of TCR beta chains, and an independent cohort replicated the association. In the study, around 150 TCR beta chains were listed as associated with cytomegalovirus. At a false discovery rate of 0.05, a later analysis linked under 20,000 TCR beta sequences to specific HLA alleles. A later analysis reported that several top co-occurrence clusters appeared linked to parvovirus B19, influenza, CMV and Epstein-Barr virus. The authors suggested that the approach could potentially be generalized to other disease states and immunological phenotypes. A further reported finding was that TCR beta sequences accurately predicted the HLA-A and HLA-B alleles for most subjects in the first cohort. The 87-base-pair reads could not distinguish some IMGT-functional V segments, including TRBV6-2 and TRBV6-3, so those segments were excluded. In a later analysis, most CMV-associated TCR beta chains were found to appear HLA-restricted, with HLA associations seemingly driven largely by CMV exposure. While some public TCRs were present in many individuals, most TCR sequences turned up only very rarely across donors. Strong co-occurrence of HLA alleles, especially DR and DQ, made assigning TCR associations to individual alleles difficult. Linkage disequilibrium might explain the correlated functional status among segregating V segments, but an unknown experimental factor could not be ruled out. Compared with the roughly 700-donor mean, donors in an Asian-associated ancestry cluster had fewer N-insertions in productive TCRs, according to a later genetic analysis. About 17 rarely observed V segments, including chromosome 9 orphons, were excluded from the earlier analysis of some 590 of the donors because counts were too low. In vitro tests confirmed that three of the cytomegalovirus-associated TCR beta chains recognize cytomegalovirus antigens. In this cohort, only TCR beta chains were sequenced, and detectable features were limited by the absence of alpha or paired-chain data. For the cohort, immune exposure information was limited to CMV serostatus. Because HLA typing was missing for some donors at each locus, association tests included only the typed subset. The classifier was reported to diagnose cytomegalovirus status with high specificity and sensitivity in both the original and validation cohorts.

The cohort consisted of 650 to 850 healthy bone marrow donors. All cohort members were sampled while nominally healthy, although unrecorded immune exposures were likely present. The donor tested CMV seronegative, placing the donor among the roughly 400 seronegative members of the cohort. Every donor gave a peripheral blood sample, and the peripheral blood mononuclear cells from that sample were used for TCR beta sequencing. The Qiagen DNeasy Blood Extraction Kit was used to extract genomic DNA from the blood cell samples. Libraries were built with the immunoSEQ multiplex PCR assay. The multiplex PCR relied on a mix of 60 forward primers for TCR Vbeta segments and 13 reverse primers for TCR Jbeta segments. The CDR3 region of rearranged TCR beta genes was amplified from genomic DNA by a multiplex PCR assay. On the Illumina HiSeq System, the amplified TCR beta libraries were sequenced as 87-base-pair reads. As for the original processing: A later analysis counted tens of millions of unique TCR beta chains across the roughly 700 repertoires, and some 12 million of these chains were shared by at least two donors. To remove PCR and sequencing errors, raw reads were error-corrected and collapsed into unique sequences using a nearest-neighbor algorithm that merged closely related sequences. To assign V, D and J gene segments, CDR3 sequences were aligned to IMGT reference sequences. For a sequence to be retained, at least a six-nucleotide match to both a V gene segment and a J gene segment was required. A rearrangement was called productive if the CDR3 had no stop codons and remained in frame with V and J, and every other rearrangement was called non-productive. CDR3 was defined according to IMGT convention as the region running from the second conserved V-encoded cysteine to the conserved J-encoded phenylalanine. The earlier analysis of about 620 of the donors excluded sequences that lacked an unambiguous match to a single V gene segment. In an earlier analysis of several hundred of the donors, a V segment was called functional when productive rearrangements were above 56.7%, and segregating when the standard deviation between donors exceeded 5%. To diagnose cytomegalovirus status from the catalog of TCR beta chain sequences, a statistical classification framework was built. In a later analysis, TCR nucleotide sequences were compared against IMGT/GENE-DB human TR gene sequences so that V and J genes could be assigned. The TCRdist pipeline was used in a later analysis to assign CDR3 sequences and most-parsimonious VDJ recombination scenarios. In a later analysis, each TCR beta chain was defined by its CDR3 amino acid sequence together with its V-gene family, and reads lacking a unique V-gene family were excluded. As a way to deal with suspected cross-contamination and a sequencing artifact, a later analysis dropped 450 to 600 nucleotide sequences that were highly shared and had low generation probability. A later analysis calculated a clonal expansion index for each public chain from normalized within-repertoire ranks of inferred template counts. In a later analysis, generation probabilities were computed using a VDJ recombination model fitted to out-of-frame rearrangements, and the results were checked against IGoR. In a later analysis, hypergeometric tests were used to score TCR-TCR, TCR-HLA and TCR-CMV co-occurrence, with a repertoire-size bias correction applied to TCR pairs. In a later analysis, false discovery rates were estimated by permuting HLA or CMV assignments 20 times. In a later analysis, co-occurring TCRs were grouped using DBSCAN, and TCRdist sequence similarity was added for clustering within HLA-allele-positive subsets. For co-occurrence clustering, repertoires with fewer than 30,000 or more than 120,000 public chains were excluded, along with four to six repertoires with anomalous nucleotide sharing. Not all clones reach the TCRdb copy of this immuneACCESS table, which keeps in-frame sequences only. Checked studies attribute under half of the gap to unresolved V genes and leave the rest unexplained. V and J calls and clone size come straight from that table; D and trimming were deduced from the DNA. Counted in this sample were over 100,000 clones; less than 80% of them appeared once. The ten most abundant clones make up around 2.2% of the sample.

This receptor was obtained from a woman aged 30 to 39 in good health and CMV-seronegative. The specimen sequenced was PBMCs. The chain employs TRBV7-2 and TRBJ1-5; TRBD1 is possibly the D segment (5 matching bases). The base sequence is TGTGCCAGCAGCTGGGGGGTTAGCAATCAGCCCCAGCATTTT. This yields the protein CASSWGVSNQPQHF.